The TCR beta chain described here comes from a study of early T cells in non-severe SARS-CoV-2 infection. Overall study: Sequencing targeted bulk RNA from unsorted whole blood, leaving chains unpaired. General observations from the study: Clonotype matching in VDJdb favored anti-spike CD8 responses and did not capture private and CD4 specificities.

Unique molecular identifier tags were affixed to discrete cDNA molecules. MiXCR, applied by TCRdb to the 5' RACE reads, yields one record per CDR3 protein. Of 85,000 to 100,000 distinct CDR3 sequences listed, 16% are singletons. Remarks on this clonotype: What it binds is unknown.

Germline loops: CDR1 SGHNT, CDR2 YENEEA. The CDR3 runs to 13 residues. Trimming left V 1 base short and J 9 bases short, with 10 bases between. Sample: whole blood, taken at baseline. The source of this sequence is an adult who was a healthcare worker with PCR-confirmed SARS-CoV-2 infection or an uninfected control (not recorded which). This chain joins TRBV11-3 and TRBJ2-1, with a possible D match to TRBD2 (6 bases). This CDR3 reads CASSLGGRTEQFF. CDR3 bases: TGTGCCAGCAGCTTAGGAGGGAGGACTGAGCAGTTCTTC.